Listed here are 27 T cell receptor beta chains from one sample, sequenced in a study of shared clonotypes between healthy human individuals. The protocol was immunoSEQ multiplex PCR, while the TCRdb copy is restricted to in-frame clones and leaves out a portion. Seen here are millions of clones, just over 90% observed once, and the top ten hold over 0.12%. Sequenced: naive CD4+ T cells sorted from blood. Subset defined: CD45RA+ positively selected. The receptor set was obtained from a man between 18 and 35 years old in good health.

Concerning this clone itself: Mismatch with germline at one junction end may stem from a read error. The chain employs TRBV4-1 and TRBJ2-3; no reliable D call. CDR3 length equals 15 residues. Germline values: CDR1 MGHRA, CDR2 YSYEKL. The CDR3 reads CASSQGNPDTDTQYF. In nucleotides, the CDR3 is TGCGCCAGCAGTCAAGGGAATCCTGACACAGATACGCAGTATTTT.

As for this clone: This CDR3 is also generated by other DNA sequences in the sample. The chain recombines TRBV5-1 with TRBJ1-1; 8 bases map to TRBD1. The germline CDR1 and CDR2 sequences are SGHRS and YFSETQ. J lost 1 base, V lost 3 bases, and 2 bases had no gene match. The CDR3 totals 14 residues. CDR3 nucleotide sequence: TGCGCCAGCAGCTCCCAGGGGGCGAACACTGAAGCTTTCTTT. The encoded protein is CASSSQGANTEAFF.

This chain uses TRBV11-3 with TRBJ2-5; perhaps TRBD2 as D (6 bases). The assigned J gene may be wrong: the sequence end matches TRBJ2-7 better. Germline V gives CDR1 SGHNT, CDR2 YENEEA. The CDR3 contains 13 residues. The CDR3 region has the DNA TGTGCCAGCAGCTTAGTTGGAGGGTCCGAGCAGTACTTC. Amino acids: CASSLVGGSEQYF.

The CDR3 here is CASSQRTLADTQYF. The CDR3 DNA reads as TGTGCCAGCAGCCAGAGGACCCTGGCAGATACGCAGTATTTT. V gene TRBV9 combines with J gene TRBJ2-3; D unresolved. The CDR3 covers 14 residues. With 4 bases removed from V and 4 bases from J, the gap between germline ends came to 13 bases. Germline-derived CDR1 and CDR2 are SGDLS and YYNGEE.

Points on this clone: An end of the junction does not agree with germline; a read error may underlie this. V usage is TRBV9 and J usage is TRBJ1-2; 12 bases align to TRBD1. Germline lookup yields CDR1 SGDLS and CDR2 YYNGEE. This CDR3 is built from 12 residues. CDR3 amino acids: CASSAGTGGAKF. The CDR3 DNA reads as TGTGCCAGCAGCGCAGGGACAGGGGGCGCGAAGTTC.

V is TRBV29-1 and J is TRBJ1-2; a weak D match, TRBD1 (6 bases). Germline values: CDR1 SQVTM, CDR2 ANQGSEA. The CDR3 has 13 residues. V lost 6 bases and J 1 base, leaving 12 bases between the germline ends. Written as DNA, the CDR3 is TGCAGCGTCCCTACAGGGAGTAACTATGGCTACACCTTC. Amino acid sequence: CSVPTGSNYGYTF.

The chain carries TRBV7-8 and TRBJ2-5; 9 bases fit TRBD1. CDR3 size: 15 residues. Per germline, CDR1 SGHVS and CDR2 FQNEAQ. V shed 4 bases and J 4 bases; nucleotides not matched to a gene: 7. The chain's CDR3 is CASSSLRQGGETQYF. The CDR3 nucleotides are TGTGCCAGCAGCTCACTTAGACAGGGGGGAGAGACCCAGTACTTC.

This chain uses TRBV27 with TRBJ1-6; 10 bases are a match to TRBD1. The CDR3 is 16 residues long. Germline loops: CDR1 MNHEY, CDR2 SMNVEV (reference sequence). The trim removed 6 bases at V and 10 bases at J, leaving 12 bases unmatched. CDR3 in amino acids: CASSATGGGPGSPLHF. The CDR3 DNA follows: TGTGCCAGCAGCGCGACAGGGGGCGGTCCGGGATCACCCCTCCACTTT.

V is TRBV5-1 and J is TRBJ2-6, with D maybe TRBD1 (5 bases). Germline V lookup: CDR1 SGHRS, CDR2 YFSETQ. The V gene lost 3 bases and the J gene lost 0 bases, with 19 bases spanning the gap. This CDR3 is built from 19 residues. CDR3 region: CASSSSLLDSYSGANVLTF. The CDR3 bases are TGCGCCAGCAGCTCCTCACTCCTCGACAGTTACTCTGGGGCCAACGTCCTGACTTTC.

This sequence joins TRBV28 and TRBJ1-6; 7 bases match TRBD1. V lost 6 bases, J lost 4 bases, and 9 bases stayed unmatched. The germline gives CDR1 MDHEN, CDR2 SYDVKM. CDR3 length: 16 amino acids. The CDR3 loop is CASSTPGRGYNSPLHF. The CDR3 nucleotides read TGTGCCAGCAGCACTCCCGGCAGGGGGTATAATTCACCCCTCCACTTT.

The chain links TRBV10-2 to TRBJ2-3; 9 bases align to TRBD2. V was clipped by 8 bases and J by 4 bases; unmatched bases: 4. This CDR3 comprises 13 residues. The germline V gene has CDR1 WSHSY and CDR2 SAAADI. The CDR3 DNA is TGCGCCAGCGCGGGACTAGCTGCAGATACGCAGTATTTT. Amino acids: CASAGLAADTQYF.

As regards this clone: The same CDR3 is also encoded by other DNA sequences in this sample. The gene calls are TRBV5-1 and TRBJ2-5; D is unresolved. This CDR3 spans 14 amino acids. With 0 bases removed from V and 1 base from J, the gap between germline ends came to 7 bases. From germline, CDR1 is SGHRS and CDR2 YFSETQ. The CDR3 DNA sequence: TGCGCCAGCAGCTTGGACGGAATCCAAGAGACCCAGTACTTC. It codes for CASSLDGIQETQYF.

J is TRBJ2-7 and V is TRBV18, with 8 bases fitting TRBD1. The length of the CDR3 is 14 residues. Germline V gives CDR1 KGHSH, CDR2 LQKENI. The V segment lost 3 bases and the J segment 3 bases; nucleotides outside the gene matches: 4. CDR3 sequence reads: CASSPGTGHYEQYF. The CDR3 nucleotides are TGTGCCAGCTCACCCGGGACAGGACACTACGAGCAGTACTTC.

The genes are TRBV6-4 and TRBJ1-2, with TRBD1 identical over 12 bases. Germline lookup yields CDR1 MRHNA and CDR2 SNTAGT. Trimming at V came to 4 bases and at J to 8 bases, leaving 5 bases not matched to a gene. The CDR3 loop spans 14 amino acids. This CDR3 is CASSGGQGASGYTF. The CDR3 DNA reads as TGTGCCAGCAGTGGGGGACAGGGGGCGAGCGGCTACACCTTC.

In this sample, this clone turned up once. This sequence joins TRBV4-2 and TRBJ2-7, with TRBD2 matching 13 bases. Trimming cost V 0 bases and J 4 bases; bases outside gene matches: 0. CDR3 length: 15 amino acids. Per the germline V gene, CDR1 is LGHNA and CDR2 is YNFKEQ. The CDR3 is CASSQELAGGYEQYF. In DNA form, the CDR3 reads TGTGCCAGCAGCCAAGAACTAGCGGGAGGGTACGAGCAGTACTTC.

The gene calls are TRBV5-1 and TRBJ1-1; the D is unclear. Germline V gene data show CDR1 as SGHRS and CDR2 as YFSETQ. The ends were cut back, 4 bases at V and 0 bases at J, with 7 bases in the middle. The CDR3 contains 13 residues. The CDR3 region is CASSDRLNTEAFF. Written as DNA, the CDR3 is TGCGCCAGCAGCGACCGGTTGAACACTGAAGCTTTCTTT. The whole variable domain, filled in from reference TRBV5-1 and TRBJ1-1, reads KAGVTQTPRYLIKTRGQQVTLSCSPISGHRSVSWYQQTPGQGLQFLFEYFSETQRNKGNFPGRFSGRQFSNSRSEMNVSTLELGDSALYLCASSDRLNTEAFFGQGTRLTVV.

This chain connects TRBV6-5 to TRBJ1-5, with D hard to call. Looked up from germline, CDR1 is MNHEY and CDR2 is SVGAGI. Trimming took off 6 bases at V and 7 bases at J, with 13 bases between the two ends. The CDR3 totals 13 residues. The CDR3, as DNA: TGTGCCAGCAGAAGACACGAGGGCCAGCCCCAGCATTTT. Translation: CASRRHEGQPQHF.

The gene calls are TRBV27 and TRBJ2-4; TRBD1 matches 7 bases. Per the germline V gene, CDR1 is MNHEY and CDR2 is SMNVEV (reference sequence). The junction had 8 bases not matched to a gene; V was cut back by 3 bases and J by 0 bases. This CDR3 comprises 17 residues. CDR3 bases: TGTGCCAGCAGTTTGATAGGGACAGATTTAGCCAAAAACATTCAGTACTTC. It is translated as CASSLIGTDLAKNIQYF.

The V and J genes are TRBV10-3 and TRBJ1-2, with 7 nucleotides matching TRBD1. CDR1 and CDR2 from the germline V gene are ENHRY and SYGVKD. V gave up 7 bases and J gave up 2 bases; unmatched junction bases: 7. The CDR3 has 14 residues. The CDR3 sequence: CAITGTEWNYGYTF. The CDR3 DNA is TGTGCCATCACCGGGACAGAATGGAACTATGGCTACACCTTC.

The CDR3 DNA is TGTGCCATCAGTGACCCAACTAATGAAAAACTGTTTTTT. Its protein product is CAISDPTNEKLFF. The chain joins TRBV10-3 to TRBJ1-4; D gene uncertain. Per germline, CDR1 ENHRY and CDR2 SYGVKD. Trimming took off 3 bases at V and 0 bases at J, with 2 bases between the two ends. The CDR3 is 13 residues long.

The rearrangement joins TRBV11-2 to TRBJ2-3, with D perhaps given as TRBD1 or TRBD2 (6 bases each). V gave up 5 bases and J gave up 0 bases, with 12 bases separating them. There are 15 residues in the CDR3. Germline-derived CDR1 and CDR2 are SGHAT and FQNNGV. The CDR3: CASSITGRSTDTQYF. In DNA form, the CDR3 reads TGTGCCAGCAGCATCACAGGGAGGAGCACAGATACGCAGTATTTT.

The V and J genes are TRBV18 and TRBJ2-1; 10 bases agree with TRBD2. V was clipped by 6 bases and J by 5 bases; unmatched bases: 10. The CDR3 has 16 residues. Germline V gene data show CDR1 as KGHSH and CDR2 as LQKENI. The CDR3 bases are TGTGCCAGCTCCCGGGGTCTAGCGGGGGCAGACAATGAGCAGTTCTTC. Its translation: CASSRGLAGADNEQFF. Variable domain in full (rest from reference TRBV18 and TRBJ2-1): NAGVMQNPRHLVRRRGQEARLRCSPMKGHSHVYWYRQLPEEGLKFMVYLQKENIIDESGMPKERFSAEFPKEGPSILRIQQVVRGDSAAYFCASSRGLAGADNEQFFGPGTRLTVL.

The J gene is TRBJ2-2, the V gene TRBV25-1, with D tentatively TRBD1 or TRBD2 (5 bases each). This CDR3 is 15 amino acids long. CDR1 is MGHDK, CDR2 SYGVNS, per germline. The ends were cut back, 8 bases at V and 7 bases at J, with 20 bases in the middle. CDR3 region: CASGTLGRTIGELFF. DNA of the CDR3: TGTGCCAGCGGGACGCTGGGGCGAACGATCGGGGAGCTGTTTTTT. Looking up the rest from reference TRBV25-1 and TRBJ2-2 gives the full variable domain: EADIYQTPRYLVIGTGKKITLECSQTMGHDKMYWYQQDPGMELHLIHYSYGVNSTEKGDLSSESTVSRIRTEHFPLTLESARPSHTSQYLCASGTLGRTIGELFFGEGSRLTVL.

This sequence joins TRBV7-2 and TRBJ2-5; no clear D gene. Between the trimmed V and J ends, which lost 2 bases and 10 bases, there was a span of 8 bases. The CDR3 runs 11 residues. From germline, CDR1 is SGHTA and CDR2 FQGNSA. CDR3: CASSLMGGQYF. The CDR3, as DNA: TGTGCCAGCAGCTTAATGGGTGGCCAGTACTTC. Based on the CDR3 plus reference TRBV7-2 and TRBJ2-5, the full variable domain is GAGVSQSPSNKVTEKGKDVELRCDPISGHTALYWYRQSLGQGLEFLIYFQGNSAPDKSGLPSDRFSAERTGGSVSTLTIQRTQQEDSAVYLCASSLMGGQYFGPGTRLLVL.

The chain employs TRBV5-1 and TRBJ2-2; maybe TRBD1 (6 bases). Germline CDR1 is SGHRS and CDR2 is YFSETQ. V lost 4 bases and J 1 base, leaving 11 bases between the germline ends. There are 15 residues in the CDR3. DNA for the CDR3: TGCGCCAGCAGCCCGGGACACCTGAACACCGGGGAGCTGTTTTTT. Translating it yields CASSPGHLNTGELFF.

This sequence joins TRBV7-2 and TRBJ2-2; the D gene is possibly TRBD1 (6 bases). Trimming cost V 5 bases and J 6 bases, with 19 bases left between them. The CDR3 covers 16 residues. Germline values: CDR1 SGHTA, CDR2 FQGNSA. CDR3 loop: CASSTIRTAGPGELFF. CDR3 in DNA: TGTGCCAGCAGCACCATAAGGACAGCTGGTCCCGGGGAGCTGTTTTTT.

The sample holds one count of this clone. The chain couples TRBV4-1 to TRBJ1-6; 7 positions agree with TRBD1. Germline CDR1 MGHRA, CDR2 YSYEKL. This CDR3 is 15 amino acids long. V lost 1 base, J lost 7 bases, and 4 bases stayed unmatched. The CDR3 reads CASSQAGGLNSPLHF. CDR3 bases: TGCGCCAGCAGCCAAGCAGGGGGTTTAAATTCACCCCTCCACTTT.